The 9 T cell receptor beta chains in this list originate from one sample, sequenced in a study of blood T cell repertoires in COVID-19. The data were produced by immunoSEQ multiplex PCR, yet TCRdb's version contains in-frame clones alone and is incomplete. The data contain fewer than 350,000 clones, roughly 90% of them singletons. Sequencing used PBMCs or T cells enriched from blood (not recorded which). These TCRs come from a woman in her 30s who had recovered from COVID-19.

This rearrangement joins TRBV7-2 to TRBJ2-3, with 8 bases aligning to TRBD2. Germline V lookup: CDR1 SGHTA, CDR2 FQGNSA. V shed 7 bases, J shed 3 bases, and the junction held 9 bases outside the gene matches. The CDR3 length is 15 residues. The CDR3 DNA reads as TGTGCCAGCAACCCGGGGGGGTGGGGGACAGATACGCAGTATTTT. This sequence encodes CASNPGGWGTDTQYF.

V and J are TRBV5-6 and TRBJ1-4; 11 nucleotides match TRBD1. The CDR3 contains 15 residues. Trimming took 4 bases from V and 7 from J; bases not matched to a gene: 6. Germline CDR1 SGHDT, CDR2 YYEEEE. For the CDR3, the DNA is TGTGCCAGCAGCCCCCGGGGACAGGGGGGTGAAAAACTGTTTTTT. It yields the protein CASSPRGQGGEKLFF.

The chain couples TRBV18 to TRBJ1-4; TRBD1 is a possible D gene (5 bases). Looked up from germline, CDR1 is KGHSH and CDR2 is LQKENI. Trimming cost V 3 bases and J 5 bases, with 10 bases left between them. The CDR3 runs 14 residues. As DNA, the CDR3 is TGTGCCAGCTCACCGTGGGAGGGGAATGAAAAACTGTTTTTT. Its translation: CASSPWEGNEKLFF.

As DNA, the CDR3 is TGTGCCAGCAGTCTCATCCTAAGCGGGGTCGACAATGAGCAGTTCTTC. It specifies CASSLILSGVDNEQFF. This chain links TRBV2 with TRBJ2-1; TRBD2 matches at 7 bases. The CDR3 spans 16 residues. V gave up 5 bases and J gave up 5 bases; unmatched junction bases: 12. Per germline, CDR1 SNHLY and CDR2 FYNNEI.

CDR3: CASSSQRGETQYF. DNA of the CDR3: TGTGCCAGCAGTTCCCAAAGGGGAGAGACCCAGTACTTC. The V call is TRBV27, the J call TRBJ2-5, with a tentative D call TRBD1 (5 bases). Germline V CDR1 and CDR2: MNHEY, SMNVEV (reference sequence). Trimming removed 4 bases from V and 4 bases from J, with 10 bases in between. The CDR3 length is 13 residues.

The chain is built from TRBV19 and TRBJ2-1; D call uncertain. The CDR3 covers 16 residues. Germline assignment: CDR1 LNHDA and CDR2 SQIVND (reference sequence). The V and J ends lost 3 bases and 0 bases respectively, with 12 bases between them. In DNA form, the CDR3 reads TGTGCCAGTAGTATTTGGTCACCTACCTCCTACAATGAGCAGTTCTTC. Encoded protein: CASSIWSPTSYNEQFF.

This clone was seen more than once but under ten times. CDR3 region: CASSLLIDSNYGYTF. CDR3 nucleotide sequence: TGTGCCAGCAGCCTTCTCATTGACTCAAACTATGGCTACACCTTC. This rearrangement joins TRBV28 to TRBJ1-2; D not resolved. Trimming took off 6 bases at V and 2 bases at J, with 16 bases between the two ends. The length of the CDR3 is 15 residues. The germline gives CDR1 MDHEN, CDR2 SYDVKM.

The count of this clone is one. The V call is TRBV7-9, the J call TRBJ1-2; maybe TRBD1 (5 bases). The germline CDR1 and CDR2 sequences are SEHNR and FQNEAQ (reference sequence). The CDR3 runs to 15 residues. Trimming took off 4 bases at V and 5 bases at J, with 17 bases between the two ends. CDR3 region: CASSSGAGINYGYTF. For the CDR3, the DNA is TGTGCCAGCAGCTCTGGGGCAGGGATTAATTATGGCTACACCTTC.

The V gene is TRBV2, the J gene TRBJ1-2, with 7 nucleotides matching TRBD1. J gave up 3 bases and V 6 bases, and 7 bases lay outside the gene matches. CDR3 size: 14 residues. Germline loops: CDR1 SNHLY, CDR2 FYNNEI. The CDR3 is CASRKTGTDYGYTF. The CDR3 DNA is TGTGCCAGCAGGAAGACAGGGACAGACTATGGCTACACCTTC.